This TCR beta chain was documented in a study of cytomegalovirus exposure and HLA in healthy donors. Germline CDR1 is SGHNT and CDR2 is YENEEA. V was clipped by 2 bases and J by 1 base, with 9 bases between them. This CDR3 contains 14 residues. In the case of this clone: Its antigen is not known.

General study findings and limits: When analyzed later, a missense DCLRE1C variant was found to be linked to TCR beta V- and J-gene trimming. The study designated around 150 TCR beta chains cytomegalovirus-associated. In a later analysis, donors in an Asian-associated ancestry cluster reportedly had fewer N-insertions in productive TCRs than the cohort mean. Beyond CMV serostatus, there was no information to go on about immune exposure.

PCR amplification relied on 60 Vbeta primers (plus 13 Jbeta primers). The repertoire was sequenced with immunoSEQ multiplex PCR; TCRdb's copy has only in-frame clones and lacks some. Of about 200,000 clones listed, 86% were seen once; the top ten hold roughly 0.34%. The sequenced sample consisted of PBMCs. This chain joins TRBV11-3 and TRBJ2-7, with no clear D. The source of this sequence is a woman in her 30s in good health and CMV-seronegative. CDR3 protein: CASSLWLSSYEQYF. The CDR3 bases are TGTGCCAGCAGCTTATGGCTCAGTTCCTACGAGCAGTACTTC.